This TCR beta chain was sequenced for a study of T cell repertoires in cytomegalovirus infection (dated by TCRdb to the late 2010s). Background on the whole study: Because public TCR beta signatures pointed to carriage of CMV infection together with the matching HLA type, the HLA type of each donor mattered for the analysis. What the authors observed across the whole study: In both this cohort and an independent roughly 330-donor cohort, the cumulative frequency of public TCR beta family members distinguished carriers of CMV infection plus the relevant HLA type. In the ex vivo response, HLA-C-restricted CMV-specific TCR beta clonotypes were dominant, and in two of eight donors the single most frequent clonotype came from this HLA-C-restricted group.

The instrument given in TCRdb is Illumina HiSeq 1500. TCRdb reprocessing: public reads trimmed at Q25 with fastp, clones called with MiXCR, in-frame beta chains kept. For every CDR3 protein sequence, its rows merge into one entry that carries the most common genes and DNA. This sample lists about 490,000 distinct CDR3 sequences; about 11% were detected once. The ten largest clones represent around 9.6% of the sample. The germline V gene (reference sequence) sets CDR1 to LNHDA and CDR2 to SQIVND. Deletion took 5 bases off V and 8 bases off J, with a span of 12 bases between the germline ends. The CDR3 has 12 amino acids, counting the end cysteine and phenylalanine. The read is trimmed to its CDR3 DNA, 36 bases read in frame from base 1. With respect to this clonotype: The antigen it binds to is not known. Base-call qualities are not available, and no considerably larger clone is one nucleotide away.

The clonotype was recovered from a human donor in good health (CMV status not recorded). Some clones in this sample may be carry-over from other donors' samples. The sequencing sample was made of PBMCs. The chain uses TRBV19 and TRBJ1-1; 5 matching bases give a weak D call of TRBD1. The DNA sequence reads TGTGCCAGTAGTTATCTAGACAGAGAAGCTTTCTTT. Its translation reads: CASSYLDREAFF. With the portions outside the CDR3 filled from the reference TRBV19 and TRBJ1-1 genes, the complete variable region becomes DGGITQSPKYLFRKEGQNVTLSCEQNLNHDAMYWYRQDPGQGLRLIYYSQIVNDFQKGDIAEGYSVSREKKESFPLTVTSAQKNPTAFYLCASSYLDREAFFGQGTRLTVV.